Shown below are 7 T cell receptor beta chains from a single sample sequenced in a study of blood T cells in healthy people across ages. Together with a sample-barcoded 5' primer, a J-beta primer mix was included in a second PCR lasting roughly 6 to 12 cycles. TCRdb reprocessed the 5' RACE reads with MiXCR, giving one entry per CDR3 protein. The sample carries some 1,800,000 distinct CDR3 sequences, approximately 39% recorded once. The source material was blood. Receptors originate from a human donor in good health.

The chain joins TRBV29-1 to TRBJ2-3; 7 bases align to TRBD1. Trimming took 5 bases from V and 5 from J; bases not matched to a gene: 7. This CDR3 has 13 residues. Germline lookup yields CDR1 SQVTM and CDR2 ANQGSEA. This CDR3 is CSVLQGSGDTQYF. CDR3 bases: TGCAGCGTTCTACAGGGGTCCGGAGATACGCAGTATTTT.

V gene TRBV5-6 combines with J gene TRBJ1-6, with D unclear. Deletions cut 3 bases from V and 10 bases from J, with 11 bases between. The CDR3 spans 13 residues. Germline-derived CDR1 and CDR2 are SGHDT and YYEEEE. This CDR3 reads CASSSILGSPLHF. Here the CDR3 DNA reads TGTGCCAGCAGCTCCATTCTTGGGTCACCCCTCCACTTT.

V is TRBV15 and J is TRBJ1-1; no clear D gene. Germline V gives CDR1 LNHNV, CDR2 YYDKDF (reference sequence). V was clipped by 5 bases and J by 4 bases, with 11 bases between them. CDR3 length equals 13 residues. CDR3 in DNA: TGTGCCACCAGCCACGGACGGGGCACTGAAGCTTTCTTT. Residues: CATSHGRGTEAFF.

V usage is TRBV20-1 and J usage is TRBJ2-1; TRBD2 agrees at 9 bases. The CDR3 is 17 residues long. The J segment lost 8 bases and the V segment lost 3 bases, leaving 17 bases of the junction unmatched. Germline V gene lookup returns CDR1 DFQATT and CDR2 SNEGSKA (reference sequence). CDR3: CSARQESVAGGFDEQFF. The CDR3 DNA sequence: TGCAGTGCTAGGCAAGAGTCAGTGGCGGGGGGGTTTGATGAGCAGTTCTTC.

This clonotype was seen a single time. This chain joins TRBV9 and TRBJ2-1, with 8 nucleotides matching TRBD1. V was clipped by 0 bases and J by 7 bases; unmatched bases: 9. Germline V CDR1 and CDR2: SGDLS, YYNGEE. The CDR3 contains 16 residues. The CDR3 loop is CASSVGSGQGINEQFF. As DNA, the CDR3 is TGTGCCAGCAGCGTAGGCTCTGGACAGGGAATAAATGAGCAGTTCTTC.

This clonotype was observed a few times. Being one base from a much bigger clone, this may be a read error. The CDR3 DNA sequence: TGTGTCAGCAGCCAGGGTAAGGCGTCCAAGCAGTTCTTC. Translating gives CVSSQGKASKQFF. V gene TRBV3-1 combines with J gene TRBJ2-1, with a weak D call TRBD1 (5 bases). The CDR3 has 13 residues. Germline-derived CDR1 and CDR2 are LGHDT and YNNKEL (reference sequence).

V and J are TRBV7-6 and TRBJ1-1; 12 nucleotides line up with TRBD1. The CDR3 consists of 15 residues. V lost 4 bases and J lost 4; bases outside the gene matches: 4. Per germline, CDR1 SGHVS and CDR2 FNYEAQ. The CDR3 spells CASSWGGQGATEAFF. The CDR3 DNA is TGTGCCAGCAGCTGGGGGGGACAGGGGGCCACTGAAGCTTTCTTT.